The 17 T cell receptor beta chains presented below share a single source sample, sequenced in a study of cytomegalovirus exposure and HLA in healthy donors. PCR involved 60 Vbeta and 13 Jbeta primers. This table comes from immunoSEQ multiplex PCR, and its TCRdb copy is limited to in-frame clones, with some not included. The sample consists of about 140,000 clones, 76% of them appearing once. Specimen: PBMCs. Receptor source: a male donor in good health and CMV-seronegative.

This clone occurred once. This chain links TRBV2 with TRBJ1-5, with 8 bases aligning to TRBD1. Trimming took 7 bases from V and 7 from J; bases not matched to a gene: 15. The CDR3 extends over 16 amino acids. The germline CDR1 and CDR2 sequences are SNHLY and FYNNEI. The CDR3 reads CASTEGSGQGLQPQHF. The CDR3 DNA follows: TGTGCCAGCACCGAAGGTTCCGGACAGGGTCTGCAGCCCCAGCATTTT.

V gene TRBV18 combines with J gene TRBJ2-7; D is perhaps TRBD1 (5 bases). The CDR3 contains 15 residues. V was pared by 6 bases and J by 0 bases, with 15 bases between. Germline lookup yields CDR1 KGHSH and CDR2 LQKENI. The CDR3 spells CASSQKGKSSYEQYF. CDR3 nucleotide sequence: TGTGCCAGCTCCCAAAAGGGGAAGAGCTCCTACGAGCAGTACTTC.

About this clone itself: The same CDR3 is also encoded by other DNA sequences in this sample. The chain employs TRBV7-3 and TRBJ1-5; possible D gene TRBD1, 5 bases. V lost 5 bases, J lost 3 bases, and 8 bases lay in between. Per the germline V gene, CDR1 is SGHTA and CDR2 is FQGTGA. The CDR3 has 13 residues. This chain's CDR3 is CASSPGHNQPQHF. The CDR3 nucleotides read TGTGCCAGCAGCCCAGGGCACAATCAGCCCCAGCATTTT.

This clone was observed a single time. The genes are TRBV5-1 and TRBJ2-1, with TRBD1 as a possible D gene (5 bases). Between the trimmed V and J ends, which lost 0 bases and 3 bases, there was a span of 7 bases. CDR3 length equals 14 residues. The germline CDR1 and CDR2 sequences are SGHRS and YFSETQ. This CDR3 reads CASSLDGHYNEQFF. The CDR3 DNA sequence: TGCGCCAGCAGCTTGGATGGACACTACAATGAGCAGTTCTTC.

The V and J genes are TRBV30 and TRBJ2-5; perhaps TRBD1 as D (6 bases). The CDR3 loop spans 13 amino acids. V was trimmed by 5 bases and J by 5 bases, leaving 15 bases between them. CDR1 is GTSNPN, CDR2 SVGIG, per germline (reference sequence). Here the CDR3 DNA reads TGTGCCTGGGGCCAAACAGGGCTGGAGACCCAGTACTTC. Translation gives CAWGQTGLETQYF.

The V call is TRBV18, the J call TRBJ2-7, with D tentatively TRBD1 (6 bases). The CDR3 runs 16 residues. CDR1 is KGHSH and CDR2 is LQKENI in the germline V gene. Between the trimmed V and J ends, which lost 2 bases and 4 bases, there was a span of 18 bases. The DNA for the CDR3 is TGTGCCAGCTCACCATTTACCCCGGCAGGGGAATACGAGCAGTACTTC. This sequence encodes CASSPFTPAGEYEQYF.

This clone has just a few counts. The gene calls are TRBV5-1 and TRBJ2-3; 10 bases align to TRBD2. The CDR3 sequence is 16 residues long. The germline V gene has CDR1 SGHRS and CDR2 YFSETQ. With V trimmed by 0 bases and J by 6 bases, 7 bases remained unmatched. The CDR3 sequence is CASSLGSSGGRDTQYF. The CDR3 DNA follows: TGCGCCAGCAGCTTGGGTTCTAGCGGGGGCAGGGATACGCAGTATTTT. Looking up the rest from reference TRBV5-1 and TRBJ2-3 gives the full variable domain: KAGVTQTPRYLIKTRGQQVTLSCSPISGHRSVSWYQQTPGQGLQFLFEYFSETQRNKGNFPGRFSGRQFSNSRSEMNVSTLELGDSALYLCASSLGSSGGRDTQYFGPGTRLTVL.

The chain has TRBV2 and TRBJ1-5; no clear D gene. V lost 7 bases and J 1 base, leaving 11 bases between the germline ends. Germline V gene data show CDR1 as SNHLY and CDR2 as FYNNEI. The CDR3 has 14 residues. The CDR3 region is CASNPDMSNQPQHF. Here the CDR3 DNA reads TGTGCCAGCAATCCCGACATGAGCAATCAGCCCCAGCATTTT.

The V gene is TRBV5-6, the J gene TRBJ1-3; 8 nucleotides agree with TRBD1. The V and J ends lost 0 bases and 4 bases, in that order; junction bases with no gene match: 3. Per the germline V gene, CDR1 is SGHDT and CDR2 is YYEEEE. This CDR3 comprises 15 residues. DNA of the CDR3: TGTGCCAGCAGCTTGGGCCAGGGGGCCGGAAACACCATATATTTT. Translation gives CASSLGQGAGNTIYF. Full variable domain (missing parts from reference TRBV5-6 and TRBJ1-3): DAGVTQSPTHLIKTRGQQVTLRCSPKSGHDTVSWYQQALGQGPQFIFQYYEEEERQRGNFPDRFSGHQFPNYSSELNVNALLLGDSALYLCASSLGQGAGNTIYFGEGSWLTVV.

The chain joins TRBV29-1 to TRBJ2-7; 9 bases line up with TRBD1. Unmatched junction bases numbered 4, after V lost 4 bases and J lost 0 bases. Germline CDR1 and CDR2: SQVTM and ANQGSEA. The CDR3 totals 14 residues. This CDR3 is CSVVVGQGSYEQYF. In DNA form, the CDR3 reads TGCAGCGTTGTAGTGGGACAGGGCTCCTACGAGCAGTACTTC.

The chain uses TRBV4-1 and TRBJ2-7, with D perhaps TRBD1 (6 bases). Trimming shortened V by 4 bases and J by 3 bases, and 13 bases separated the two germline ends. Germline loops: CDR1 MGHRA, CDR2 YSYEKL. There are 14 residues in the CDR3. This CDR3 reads CASSLRPTGYEQYF. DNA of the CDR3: TGCGCCAGCAGCCTCCGACCGACAGGCTACGAGCAGTACTTC.

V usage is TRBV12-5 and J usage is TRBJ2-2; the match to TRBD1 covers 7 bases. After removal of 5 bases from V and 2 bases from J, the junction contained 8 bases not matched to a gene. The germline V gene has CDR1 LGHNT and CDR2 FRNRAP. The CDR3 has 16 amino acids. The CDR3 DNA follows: TGTGCTAGTGGTGCCGGGACAGCCCTTAACACCGGGGAGCTGTTTTTT. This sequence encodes CASGAGTALNTGELFF.

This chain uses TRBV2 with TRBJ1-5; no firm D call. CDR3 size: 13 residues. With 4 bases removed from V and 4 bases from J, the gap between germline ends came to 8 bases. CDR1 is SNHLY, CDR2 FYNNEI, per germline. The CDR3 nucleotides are TGTGCCAGCAGTGTACAGCCAAATCAGCCCCAGCATTTT. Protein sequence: CASSVQPNQPQHF.

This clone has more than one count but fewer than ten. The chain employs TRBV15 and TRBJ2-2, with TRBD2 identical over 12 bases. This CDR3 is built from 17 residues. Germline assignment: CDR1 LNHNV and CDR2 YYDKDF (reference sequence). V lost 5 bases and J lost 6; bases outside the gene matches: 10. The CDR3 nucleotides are TGTGCCACCAGCTTGGAGACTAGCGGGAGTTGGGCCGGGGAGCTGTTTTTT. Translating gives CATSLETSGSWAGELFF.

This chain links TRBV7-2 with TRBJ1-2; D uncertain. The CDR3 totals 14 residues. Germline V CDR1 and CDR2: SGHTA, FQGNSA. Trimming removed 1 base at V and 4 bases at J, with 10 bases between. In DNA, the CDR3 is TGTGCCAGCAGCTTAGGAGGAAATAGCTATGGCTACACCTTC. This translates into CASSLGGNSYGYTF.

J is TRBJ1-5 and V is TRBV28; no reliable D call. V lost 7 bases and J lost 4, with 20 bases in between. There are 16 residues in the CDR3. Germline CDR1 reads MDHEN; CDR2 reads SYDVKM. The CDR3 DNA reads TGTGCCAGCACCTATGCGAGCGGGCACTTTAATCAGCCCCAGCATTTT. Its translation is CASTYASGHFNQPQHF.

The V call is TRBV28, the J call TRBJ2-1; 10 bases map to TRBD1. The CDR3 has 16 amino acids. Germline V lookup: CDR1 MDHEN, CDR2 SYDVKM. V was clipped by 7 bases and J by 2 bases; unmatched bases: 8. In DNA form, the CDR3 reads TGTGCCAGCACAACCTCCGGGACAGGGGCCTACAATGAGCAGTTCTTC. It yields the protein CASTTSGTGAYNEQFF.